This TCR beta chain was sequenced in a study of shared clonotypes between healthy human individuals (dated by TCRdb to between 2020 and 2021). About the full investigation: A few men and a couple of women, aged 18 to 49 years, made up the cohort. For each donor, CD4 naive and CD4 memory were each given three plates, CD8 naive was given two plates, and CD8 memory was given one plate. The study deeply sequenced blood TCR repertoires of several healthy adults to estimate repertoire size and the extent of clonotype sharing between individuals. To increase sequencing depth and limit assay-specific biases, different laboratories used diverse techniques to prepare libraries and sequence TCR repertoires. Leukapheresis yielded between about 0.94 and 8.9 billion PBMCs per donor. Broad study findings and their caveats: Pairwise subsampling led to the expectation that sequencing depth would affect the degree of clonotype sharing among donors. Naive subsets generally had larger estimated clonotype richness than memory subsets did. Rarefaction of sorted-subset datasets indicated incomplete sequencing despite the large sequencing depth. The small number of donors limited the genetic and exposure-history diversity represented. Across a handful of donors, roughly 5.1% of naive CD4, 3% to 4% of naive CD8, 2% to 2.5% of memory CD4, and around 0.4% of memory CD8 clonotypes were shared. Higher generation probabilities were observed for clonotypes shared by all four sorted-subset donors than for non-shared clonotypes. Sampling was restricted to blood, and TCR repertoires in tissue are likely to differ from TCR repertoires in blood.

The CDR3 measures 13 amino acids from cysteine to phenylalanine. Solely the CDR3 DNA is kept, with 39 bases framed from the first base. V is reduced by 4 bases and J by 4 bases, leaving a spacing of 13 bases between them. For CDR1 and CDR2, the germline V gene lists SQVTM and ANQGSEA. CD8 naive samples were obtained by positive selection for CCR7 among CD45RO-negative cells, yielding a CD45RA+CCR7+ population from which TemRA cells were excluded. The donors were healthy, HIV-negative adults with no recently reported acute infections or vaccinations. Only Caucasian adults living in Nashville, Tennessee, USA were represented among the donors. Blood was collected by leukapheresis, and PBMCs were isolated by Ficoll-Histopaque density gradient centrifugation and then cryopreserved in liquid nitrogen vapor phase. Purity and quantity of every magnetically sorted T cell population were checked by analytical flow cytometry. Genomic DNA was isolated from each sorted fraction and quantified by UV absorbance on a Nanodrop 2000c.

A word on this clone: Its binding antigen is unknown. No much larger clonotype is one base removed from it; base qualities were not supplied.

Using the deep immunoSEQ assay, TCR CDR3 regions were amplified from genomic DNA by multiplex PCR. Extracted genomic DNA from each cell subset was distributed evenly across all wells of several immunoSEQ 96-well plates, and each plate was treated as a replicate. For sorted subsets, each replicate PCR was loaded with approximately 200 ng genomic DNA, equivalent to some 27,000 T cell genomes. Purified libraries were measured with a Qubit 3.0 fluorometer, size-checked on a Bioanalyzer 2100, and measured again with the KAPA Library Quantification kit. Each immunoSEQ 96-well plate was sequenced on its own single-read 150-cycle Illumina NextSeq 550 flow cell. The study's processing was this. Because the immunoSEQ output included only junctional sequences and no quality scores, the filtering could not be the same as the filtering used for full-length reads. To assign V/J genes and CDR3, sequences were annotated using PyIR, a Python wrapper for IgBLAST v1.9, with IMGT germline references. Any read was removed if the V/J assignment was weak (E-value above 1e-6), the CDR3 was missing, or the read contained stop codons, out-of-frame junctions, or ambiguous translated residues. A V3J clonotype was defined by an identical inferred V gene, J gene, and CDR3 amino acid sequence. Percentage overlap between repertoires was calculated by dividing the number of shared unique clonotypes by the size of the smaller repertoire. Repertoire richness was assessed with RTK rarefaction, the Chao1 estimator, and Recon v2.1 estimates of unobserved clonotypes. Generation probabilities for all TCRbeta clonotypes obtained by the gDNA method from several donors were computed using OLGA. TCRdb carries this immuneACCESS record with in-frame sequences only. Its versions omit some clonotypes, under half of them owing to an unresolved V gene in the studies checked, with the rest unexplained. V, J and clone size derive from that table, while D and trimming were established from the DNA sequence. Present in this sample are over 750,000 clones, about 97% of which were seen just once. The ten top clones hold less than 0.3% of the sample.

The TCR sequence derives from a man under 40 in good health. The chain joins TRBV29-1 to TRBJ1-1, with no reliable assignment of the D segment. The source material was naive CD8+ T cells sorted from blood. Read against the paper, the sample's cell subset or site label means: CD45RA+CCR7+. The CDR3 reads as follows: CSVVKASSTEAFF. The bases read TGCAGCGTTGTTAAGGCCTCGAGCACTGAAGCTTTCTTT.